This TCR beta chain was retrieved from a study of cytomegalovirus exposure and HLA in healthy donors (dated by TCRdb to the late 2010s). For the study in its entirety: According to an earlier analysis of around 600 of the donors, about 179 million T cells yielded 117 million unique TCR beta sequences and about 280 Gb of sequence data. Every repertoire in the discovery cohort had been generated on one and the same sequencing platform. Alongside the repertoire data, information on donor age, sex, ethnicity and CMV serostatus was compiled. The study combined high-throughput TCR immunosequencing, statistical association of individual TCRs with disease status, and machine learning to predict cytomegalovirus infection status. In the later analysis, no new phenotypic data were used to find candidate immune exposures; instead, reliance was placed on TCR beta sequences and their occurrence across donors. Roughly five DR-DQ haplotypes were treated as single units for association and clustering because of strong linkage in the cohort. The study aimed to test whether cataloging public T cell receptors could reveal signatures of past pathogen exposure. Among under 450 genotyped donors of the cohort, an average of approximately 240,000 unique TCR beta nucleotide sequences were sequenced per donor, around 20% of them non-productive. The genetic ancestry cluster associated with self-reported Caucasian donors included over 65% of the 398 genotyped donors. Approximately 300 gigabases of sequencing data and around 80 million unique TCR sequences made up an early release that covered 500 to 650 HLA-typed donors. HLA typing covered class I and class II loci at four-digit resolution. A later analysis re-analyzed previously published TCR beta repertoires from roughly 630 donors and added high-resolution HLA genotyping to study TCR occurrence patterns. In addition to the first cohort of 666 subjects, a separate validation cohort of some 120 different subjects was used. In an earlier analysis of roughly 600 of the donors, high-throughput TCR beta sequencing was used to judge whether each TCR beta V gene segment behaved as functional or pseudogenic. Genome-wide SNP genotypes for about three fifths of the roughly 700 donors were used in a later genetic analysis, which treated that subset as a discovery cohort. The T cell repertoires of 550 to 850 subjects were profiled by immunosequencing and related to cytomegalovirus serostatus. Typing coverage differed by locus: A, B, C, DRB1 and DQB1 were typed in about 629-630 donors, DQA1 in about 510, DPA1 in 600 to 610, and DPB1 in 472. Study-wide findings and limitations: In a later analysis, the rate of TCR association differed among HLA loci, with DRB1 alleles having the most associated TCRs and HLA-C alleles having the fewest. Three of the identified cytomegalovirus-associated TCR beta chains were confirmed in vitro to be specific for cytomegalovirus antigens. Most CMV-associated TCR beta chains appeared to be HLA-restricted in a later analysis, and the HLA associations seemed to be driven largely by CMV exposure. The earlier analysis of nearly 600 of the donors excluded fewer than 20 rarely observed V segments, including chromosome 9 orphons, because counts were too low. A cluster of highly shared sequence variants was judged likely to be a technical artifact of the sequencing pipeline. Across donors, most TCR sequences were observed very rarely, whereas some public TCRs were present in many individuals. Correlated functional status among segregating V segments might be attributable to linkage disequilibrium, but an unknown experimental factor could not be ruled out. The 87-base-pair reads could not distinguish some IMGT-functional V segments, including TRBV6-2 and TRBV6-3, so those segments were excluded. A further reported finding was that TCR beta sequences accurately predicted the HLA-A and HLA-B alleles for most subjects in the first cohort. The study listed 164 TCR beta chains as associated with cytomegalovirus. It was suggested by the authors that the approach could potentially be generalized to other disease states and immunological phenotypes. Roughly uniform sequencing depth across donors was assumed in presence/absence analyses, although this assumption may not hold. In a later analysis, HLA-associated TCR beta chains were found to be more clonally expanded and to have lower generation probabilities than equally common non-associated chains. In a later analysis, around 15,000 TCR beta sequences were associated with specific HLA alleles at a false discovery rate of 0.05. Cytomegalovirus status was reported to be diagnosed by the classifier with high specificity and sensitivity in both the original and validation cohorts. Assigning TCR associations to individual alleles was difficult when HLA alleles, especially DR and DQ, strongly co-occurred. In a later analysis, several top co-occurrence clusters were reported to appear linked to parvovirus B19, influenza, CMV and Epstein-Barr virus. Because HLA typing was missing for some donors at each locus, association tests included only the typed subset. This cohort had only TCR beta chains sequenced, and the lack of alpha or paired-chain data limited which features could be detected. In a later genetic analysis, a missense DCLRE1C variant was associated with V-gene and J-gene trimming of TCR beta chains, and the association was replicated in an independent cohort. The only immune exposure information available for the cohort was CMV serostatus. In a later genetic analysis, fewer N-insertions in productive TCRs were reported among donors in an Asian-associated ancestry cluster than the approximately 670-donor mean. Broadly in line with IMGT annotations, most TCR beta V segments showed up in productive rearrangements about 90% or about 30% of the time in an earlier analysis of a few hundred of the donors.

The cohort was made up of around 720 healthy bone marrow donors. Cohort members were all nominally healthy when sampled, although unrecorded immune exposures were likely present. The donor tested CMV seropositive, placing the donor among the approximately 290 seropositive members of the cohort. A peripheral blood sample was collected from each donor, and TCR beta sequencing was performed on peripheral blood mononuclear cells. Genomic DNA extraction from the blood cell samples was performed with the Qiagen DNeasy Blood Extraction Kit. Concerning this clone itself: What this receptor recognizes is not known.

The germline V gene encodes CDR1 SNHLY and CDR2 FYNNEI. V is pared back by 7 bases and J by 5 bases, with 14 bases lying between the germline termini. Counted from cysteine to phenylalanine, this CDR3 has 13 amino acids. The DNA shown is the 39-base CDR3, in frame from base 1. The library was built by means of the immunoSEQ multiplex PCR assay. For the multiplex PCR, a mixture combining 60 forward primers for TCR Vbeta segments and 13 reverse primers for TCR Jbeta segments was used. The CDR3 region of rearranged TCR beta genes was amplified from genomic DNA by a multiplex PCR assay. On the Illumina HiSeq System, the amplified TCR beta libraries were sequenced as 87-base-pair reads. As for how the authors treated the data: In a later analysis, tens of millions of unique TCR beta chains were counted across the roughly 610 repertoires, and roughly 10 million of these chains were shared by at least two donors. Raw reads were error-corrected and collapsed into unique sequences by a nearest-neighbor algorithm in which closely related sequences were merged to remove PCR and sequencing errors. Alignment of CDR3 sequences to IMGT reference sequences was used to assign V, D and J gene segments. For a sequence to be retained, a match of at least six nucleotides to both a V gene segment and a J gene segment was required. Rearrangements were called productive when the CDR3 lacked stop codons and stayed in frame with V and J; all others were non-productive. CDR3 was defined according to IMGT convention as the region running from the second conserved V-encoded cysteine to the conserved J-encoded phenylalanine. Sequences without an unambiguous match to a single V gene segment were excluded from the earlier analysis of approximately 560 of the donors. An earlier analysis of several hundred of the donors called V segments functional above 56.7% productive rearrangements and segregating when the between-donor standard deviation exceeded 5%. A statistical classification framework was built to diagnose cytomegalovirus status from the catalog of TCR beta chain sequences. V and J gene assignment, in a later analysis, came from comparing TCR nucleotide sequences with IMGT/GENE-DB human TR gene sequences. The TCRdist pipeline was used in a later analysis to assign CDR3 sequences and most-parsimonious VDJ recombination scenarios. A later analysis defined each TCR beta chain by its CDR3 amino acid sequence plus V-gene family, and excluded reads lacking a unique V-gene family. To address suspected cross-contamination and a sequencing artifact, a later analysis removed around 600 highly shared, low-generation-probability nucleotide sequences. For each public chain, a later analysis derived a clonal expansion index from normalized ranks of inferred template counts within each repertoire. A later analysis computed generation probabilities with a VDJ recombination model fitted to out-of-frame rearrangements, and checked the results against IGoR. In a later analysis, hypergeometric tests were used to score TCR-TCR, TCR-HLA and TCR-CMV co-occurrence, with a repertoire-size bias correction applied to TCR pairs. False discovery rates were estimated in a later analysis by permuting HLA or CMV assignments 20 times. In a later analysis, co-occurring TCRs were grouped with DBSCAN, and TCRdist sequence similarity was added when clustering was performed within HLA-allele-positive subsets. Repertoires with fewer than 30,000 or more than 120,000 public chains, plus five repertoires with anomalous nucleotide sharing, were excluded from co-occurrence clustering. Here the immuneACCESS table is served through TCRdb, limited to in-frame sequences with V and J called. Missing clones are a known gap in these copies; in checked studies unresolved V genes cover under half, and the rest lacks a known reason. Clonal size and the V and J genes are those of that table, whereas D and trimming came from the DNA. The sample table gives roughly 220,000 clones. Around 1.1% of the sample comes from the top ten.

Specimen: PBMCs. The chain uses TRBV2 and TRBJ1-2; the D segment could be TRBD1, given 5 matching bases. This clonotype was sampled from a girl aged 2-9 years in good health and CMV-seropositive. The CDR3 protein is CASNTDSRYGYTF. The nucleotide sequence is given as TGTGCCAGCAACACCGACAGCCGATATGGCTACACCTTC.